The 10 T cell receptor beta chains given below trace back to one sample, sequenced in a study of a mutant IDH1 vaccine in newly diagnosed glioma. Time point denoted: week 47, end of study. The investigators gave 300 ug of mutant IDH1 20-mer peptide in each vaccine dose, together with topical imiquimod. These receptors have no identified antigens. Data came from immunoSEQ multiplex PCR; TCRdb stores just in-frame clones and leaves some out. The sample contains about 35,000 clones, approximately 90% of which appear only once. This specimen consisted of PBMCs, obtained from a glioma patient whose treatment included an IDH1 peptide vaccine. All receptors come from a woman aged 25 to 39 with glioma.

V is TRBV7-9 and J is TRBJ2-5; D gene unclear. This CDR3 has 13 amino acids. Looked up from germline, CDR1 is SEHNR and CDR2 is FQNEAQ (reference sequence). Deletions cut 3 bases from V and 5 bases from J, with 10 bases between. CDR3 DNA: TGTGCCAGCAGCTTGACCCCACGGGAGACCCAGTACTTC. Translation gives CASSLTPRETQYF.

This clone is a singleton in its sample. V usage is TRBV5-1 and J usage is TRBJ2-5; no definite D call. The CDR3 is 14 amino acids. V was trimmed by 0 bases and J by 1 base, leaving 7 bases between them. The V gene's germline CDR1 is SGHRS and CDR2 YFSETQ. The CDR3 is CASSLARIQETQYF. The CDR3 nucleotides read TGCGCCAGCAGCTTGGCCCGGATCCAAGAGACCCAGTACTTC.

This chain connects TRBV2 to TRBJ2-3, with TRBD1 identical over 10 bases. Germline lookup yields CDR1 SNHLY and CDR2 FYNNEI. The CDR3 totals 17 residues. The ends lost 6 bases at V and 3 bases at J; junction bases unmatched: 12. For the CDR3, the DNA is TGTGCCAGCAGCGGAGGGTCCCCGGGACAGGGGACAGATACGCAGTATTTT. Its protein product is CASSGGSPGQGTDTQYF.

The V and J genes are TRBV2 and TRBJ2-3; D remains unclear. CDR1 SNHLY and CDR2 FYNNEI come from the germline V gene. The germline V and J ends were trimmed by 4 bases and 4 bases, with 3 bases remaining between them. This CDR3 is built from 11 residues. CDR3: CASSGADTQYF. The CDR3 DNA sequence: TGTGCCAGCAGTGGGGCAGATACGCAGTATTTT. Variable domain in full (rest from reference TRBV2 and TRBJ2-3): EPEVTQTPSHQVTQMGQEVILRCVPISNHLYFYWYRQILGQKVEFLVSFYNNEISEKSEIFDDQFSVERPDGSNFTLKIRSTKLEDSAMYFCASSGADTQYFGPGTRLTVL.

This clone turned up a few times. The V gene is TRBV25-1, the J gene TRBJ1-5; 8 bases agree with TRBD1. Trimming took 3 bases from V and 2 from J; bases not matched to a gene: 3. This CDR3 spans 15 amino acids. CDR1 MGHDK and CDR2 SYGVNS come from the germline V gene. CDR3 region: CASSEATGGNQPQHF. The CDR3 nucleotides read TGTGCCAGCAGTGAGGCGACAGGGGGCAATCAGCCCCAGCATTTT.

The chain combines TRBV6-6 with TRBJ2-2; D is unresolved. V was clipped by 7 bases and J by 4 bases, with 10 bases between them. Germline V gene data show CDR1 as MNHNY and CDR2 as SVGAGI (reference sequence). CDR3 length equals 13 residues. The DNA for the CDR3 is TGTGCCAGCAAGAAGGGCCCCACCGGGGAGCTGTTTTTT. Translated, it gives CASKKGPTGELFF.

The chain employs TRBV5-1 and TRBJ1-2; D is possibly TRBD1 (5 bases). Trimming shortened V by 0 bases and J by 1 base, and 10 bases separated the two germline ends. Germline CDR1 and CDR2: SGHRS and YFSETQ. The CDR3 runs 15 residues. CDR3 protein: CASSLVWGFNYGYTF. The CDR3, as DNA: TGCGCCAGCAGCTTGGTTTGGGGGTTTAACTATGGCTACACCTTC.

The V and J genes are TRBV7-3 and TRBJ1-1; no definite D call. The CDR3 spans 15 residues. Germline CDR1 and CDR2: SGHTA and FQGTGA. The V gene lost 4 bases and the J gene lost 7 bases, with 19 bases spanning the gap. The CDR3 region has the DNA TGTGCCAGCAGCTCCGCCCCGGGTCGGGCGGGTGAAGCTTTCTTT. Protein sequence: CASSSAPGRAGEAFF. The full variable domain, its missing parts supplied by reference TRBV7-3 and TRBJ1-1, is GAGVSQTPSNKVTEKGKYVELRCDPISGHTALYWYRQSLGQGPEFLIYFQGTGAADDSGLPNDRFFAVRPEGSVSTLKIQRTERGDSAVYLCASSSAPGRAGEAFFGQGTRLTVV.

The CDR3 here is CASSFGGWEGYTF. The CDR3 bases are TGTGCCAGCAGCTTTGGGGGGTGGGAAGGCTACACCTTC. V is TRBV5-4 and J is TRBJ1-2, with a possible D match to TRBD1 (5 bases). CDR1 and CDR2 from the germline V gene are SGHNT and YYREEE (reference sequence). CDR3 length: 13 amino acids. Trimming removed 2 bases at V and 8 bases at J, with 13 bases between.

J is TRBJ2-5 and V is TRBV5-4; maybe TRBD2 (5 bases). V dropped 0 bases and J dropped 5 bases, with 17 bases sitting between them. CDR3 length: 16 residues. Germline V CDR1 and CDR2: SGHNT, YYREEE (reference sequence). CDR3 amino acids: CASSLGVDGRGETQYF. For the CDR3, the DNA is TGTGCCAGCAGCTTGGGCGTAGACGGTCGCGGGGAGACCCAGTACTTC.